This is a list of T cell receptor beta chains from one sample in a study of cytomegalovirus exposure and HLA in healthy donors. The repertoire was sequenced with immunoSEQ multiplex PCR; TCRdb's copy has only in-frame clones and lacks some. Here the sample spans approximately 65,000 clones, around 96% being singletons. The specimen sequenced was PBMCs. The source is a woman aged 18-35 years in good health and CMV-seropositive. CDR3s include the opening cysteine and the closing phenylalanine or tryptophan. A D gene is named only where the DNA matches it firmly. Not all rows give a size; the values are once, few, many and, for expanded clones, a class.

TRBD2	TRBV6-1	-	TRBJ2-2	CASSEWLAGDTGELFF	TGTGCCAGCAGTGAATGGCTAGCGGGAGACACCGGGGAGCTGTTTTTT
-	TRBV21-1	-	TRBJ2-7	CASSYYDRGEYF	TGTGCCAGCAGCTATTACGACAGGGGCGAGTACTTC
TRBD2	TRBV5-1	-	TRBJ2-2	CASSEISGRTLGELFF	TGCGCCAGCAGCGAAATTAGCGGGAGGACATTGGGGGAGCTGTTTTTT
-	TRBV5-4	-	TRBJ2-7	CASSIIDSHEQYF	TGTGCCAGCAGCATTATAGACAGTCACGAGCAGTACTTC
TRBD1	TRBV7-9	-	TRBJ2-5	CASSWTGGRETQYF	TGTGCCAGCAGCTGGACAGGGGGGAGGGAGACCCAGTACTTC
TRBD2	TRBV28	-	TRBJ2-7	CASIGRGTSDEQYF	TGTGCCAGCATAGGTCGGGGGACTAGCGACGAGCAGTACTTC
-	TRBV19	-	TRBJ2-1	CASRSIGQGGYNEQFF	TGTGCCAGTAGGAGCATCGGGCAGGGAGGATACAATGAGCAGTTCTTC
-	TRBV5-1	-	TRBJ2-3	CASSLASSGAADTQYF	TGCGCCAGCAGCTTGGCGTCGTCGGGAGCTGCAGATACGCAGTATTTT
TRBD2	TRBV7-3	-	TRBJ2-1	CASSPAGGPNEQFF	TGTGCCAGCAGCCCAGCGGGAGGGCCCAATGAGCAGTTCTTC
-	TRBV6-6	-	TRBJ2-1	CASRDEEGNEQFF	TGTGCCAGCAGGGACGAGGAGGGCAATGAGCAGTTCTTC
TRBD2	TRBV5-5	-	TRBJ2-3	CASSSGLAADF	TGTGCCAGCAGCTCGGGACTAGCTGCGGATTTT
TRBD2	TRBV7-2	few	TRBJ2-6	CASSLGAGANVLTF	TGTGCCAGCAGCTTAGGAGCGGGAGCCAACGTCCTGACTTTC
-	TRBV7-2	-	TRBJ2-3	CASSLSPDTQYF	TGTGCCAGCAGCTTAAGCCCAGATACGCAGTATTTT
-	TRBV7-2	-	TRBJ1-2	CASSLAGGQGYGYTF	TGTGCCAGCAGCTTAGCCGGGGGGCAGGGCTATGGCTACACCTTC
-	TRBV4-3	-	TRBJ2-2	CASSQDRAGISPTGELFF	TGCGCCAGCAGCCAAGATCGGGCGGGGATTAGTCCTACCGGGGAGCTGTTTTTT
TRBD2	TRBV9	-	TRBJ2-2	CASSYRGGLAGTTGNTGELFF	TGTGCCAGTTCCTACAGGGGTGGACTAGCGGGAACAACCGGGAACACCGGGGAGCTGTTTTTT
TRBD2	TRBV4-3	-	TRBJ2-5	CASSQDIAGQETQYF	TGCGCCAGCAGCCAAGATATAGCGGGGCAAGAGACCCAGTACTTC
-	TRBV2	-	TRBJ2-7	CASSEITGTYEQYF	TGTGCCAGCAGTGAAATCACAGGGACCTACGAGCAGTACTTC
-	TRBV7-9	-	TRBJ1-2	CASSLESVLWGYTF	TGTGCCAGCAGCTTAGAGTCAGTCTTGTGGGGCTACACCTTC
-	TRBV21-1	-	TRBJ2-7	CASSKGRRLAGGRPYEQYF	TGTGCCAGCAGCAAAGGGCGGAGACTAGCGGGAGGAAGGCCCTACGAGCAGTACTTC
-	TRBV19	-	TRBJ2-2	CASSDQGQTTGELFF	TGTGCCAGTAGCGACCAGGGTCAAACCACCGGGGAGCTGTTTTTT
TRBD2	TRBV9	-	TRBJ2-7	CASSVGASGTSGSGLGEQYF	TGTGCCAGCAGCGTAGGCGCCTCCGGGACTAGCGGGAGCGGGTTAGGGGAGCAGTACTTC
TRBD2	TRBV6-5	-	TRBJ2-1	CASRTAAAGRDEQFF	TGTGCCAGCAGAACGGCAGCGGCGGGGAGGGATGAGCAGTTCTTC
TRBD2	TRBV15	-	TRBJ2-1	CATSRVSGALSYNEQFF	TGTGCCACCAGCAGAGTTAGCGGGGCCCTCTCCTACAATGAGCAGTTCTTC
TRBD2	TRBV2	few	TRBJ2-2	CASRQTSGSSPGELFF	TGTGCCAGCAGGCAGACTAGCGGGAGTTCGCCCGGGGAGCTGTTTTTT
TRBD1	TRBV15	-	TRBJ2-5	CATSRGFLTGEETQYF	TGTGCCACCAGCAGAGGCTTCCTCACAGGGGAAGAGACCCAGTACTTC
TRBD1	TRBV6-5	-	TRBJ1-2	CASSPQGAGGYTF	TGTGCCAGCAGTCCCCAGGGGGCTGGAGGCTACACCTTC
-	TRBV7-2	-	TRBJ1-2	CASKQGRAYGYTF	TGTGCCAGCAAGCAGGGGCGGGCCTATGGCTACACCTTC
TRBD2	TRBV5-1	-	TRBJ2-2	CASSLKWTSGRAANTGELFF	TGCGCCAGCAGCTTGAAGTGGACTAGCGGGAGGGCTGCGAACACCGGGGAGCTGTTTTTT
TRBD2	TRBV5-6	-	TRBJ2-5	CASSLSWGGRGKGKETQYF	TGTGCCAGCAGTTTGAGTTGGGGCGGGAGGGGTAAGGGAAAAGAGACCCAGTACTTC
-	TRBV6-5	-	TRBJ2-7	CASKGDNSYEQYF	TGTGCCAGCAAGGGAGACAACTCCTACGAGCAGTACTTC
TRBD1	TRBV27	-	TRBJ1-5	CASRDRGINQPQHF	TGTGCCAGCAGAGACAGGGGAATCAATCAGCCCCAGCATTTT
-	TRBV2	-	TRBJ2-1	CASSVSQGIYEQFF	TGTGCCAGCAGTGTGAGCCAGGGGATATATGAGCAGTTCTTC
-	TRBV13	once	TRBJ2-1	CASSPRLANSYNEQFF	TGTGCCAGCAGCCCAAGACTGGCAAACTCCTACAATGAGCAGTTCTTC
TRBD2	TRBV19	-	TRBJ2-7	CASSIDREGWYEQYF	TGTGCCAGTAGTATAGATCGGGAGGGGTGGTACGAGCAGTACTTC
TRBD2	TRBV29-1	-	TRBJ2-5	CSACVAGGGETQYF	TGCAGCGCTTGCGTTGCGGGAGGGGGAGAGACCCAGTACTTC
-	TRBV9	-	TRBJ1-2	CASSQTGSSGYTF	TGTGCCAGCAGCCAAACAGGGAGCTCTGGCTACACCTTC
-	TRBV14	-	TRBJ2-7	CASSLAGTPVYEQYF	TGTGCCAGCAGCCTTGCCGGGACACCGGTCTACGAGCAGTACTTC
-	TRBV4-2	-	TRBJ2-3	CASSQEVVPTTDTQYF	TGTGCCAGCAGCCAAGAAGTTGTCCCAACAACAGATACGCAGTATTTT
-	TRBV19	-	TRBJ1-1	CASSIKPAGNGKAFF	TGTGCCAGTAGTATCAAACCGGCAGGTAACGGGAAAGCTTTCTTT
-	TRBV6-5	-	TRBJ2-1	CASSYSRSRYNEQFF	TGTGCCAGCAGTTACTCGAGGTCTAGATACAATGAGCAGTTCTTC
TRBD1	TRBV7-9	-	TRBJ1-4	CASSPGQGVPNEKLFF	TGTGCCAGCAGCCCAGGACAGGGGGTTCCTAATGAAAAACTGTTTTTT
TRBD2	TRBV5-1	-	TRBJ2-1	CASSSTSGSGNEQFF	TGCGCCAGCAGCTCAACTAGCGGGAGTGGCAATGAGCAGTTCTTC
TRBD2	TRBV27	-	TRBJ2-1	CASSPQTSGGRNEQFF	TGTGCCAGCAGTCCACAGACTAGCGGGGGTCGAAATGAGCAGTTCTTC
TRBD2	TRBV5-4	few	TRBJ2-2	CASSLAGRQTGELFF	TGTGCCAGCAGCTTGGCCGGGAGGCAGACCGGGGAGCTGTTTTTT
TRBD2	TRBV28	-	TRBJ2-3	CASSLPSLTSGGDTQYF	TGTGCCAGCAGCCTTCCCTCCTTAACTAGCGGAGGGGATACGCAGTATTTT
TRBD2	TRBV7-9	-	TRBJ2-3	CASSLSAGGPQGTDTQYF	TGTGCCAGCAGCTTATCAGCGGGAGGGCCTCAGGGCACAGATACGCAGTATTTT
TRBD1	TRBV7-2	once	TRBJ1-5	CASSLRQGGNQPQHF	TGTGCCAGCAGCTTAAGACAGGGAGGCAATCAGCCCCAGCATTTT
TRBD2	TRBV7-2	-	TRBJ2-7	CASSFNSGREVQYF	TGTGCCAGCAGCTTTAATAGCGGGAGGGAGGTGCAGTACTTC
TRBD2	TRBV30	-	TRBJ2-2	CAWSVRASGSWGTGELFF	TGTGCCTGGAGTGTAAGGGCTAGCGGGAGTTGGGGGACCGGGGAGCTGTTTTTT
TRBD2	TRBV11-1	-	TRBJ2-1	CASSPSSGPYNEQFF	TGTGCCAGCAGCCCCAGTAGCGGGCCTTACAATGAGCAGTTCTTC
TRBD1	TRBV4-2	-	TRBJ2-1	CASNPTTGTVLNEQFF	TGTGCCAGCAACCCTACTACCGGGACAGTCCTCAATGAGCAGTTCTTC
-	TRBV27	-	TRBJ2-7	CASSTTSVAYEQYF	TGTGCCAGCAGTACCACCAGCGTGGCCTACGAGCAGTACTTC
TRBD1	TRBV30	-	TRBJ2-1	CAWSVPGGPWNEQFF	TGTGCCTGGAGTGTCCCAGGGGGCCCTTGGAATGAGCAGTTCTTC
-	TRBV10-3	-	TRBJ2-3	CAISQDGASTDTQYF	TGTGCCATCAGCCAAGACGGAGCTAGCACAGATACGCAGTATTTT
-	TRBV28	-	TRBJ2-7	CASSFGRAEQYF	TGTGCCAGCAGTTTTGGCAGGGCCGAGCAGTACTTC
-	TRBV15	-	TRBJ2-2	CATSRRGNTGELFF	TGTGCCACCAGCCGGCGGGGGAACACCGGGGAGCTGTTTTTT
-	TRBV29-1	-	TRBJ2-2	CSVDRGNTGELFF	TGCAGCGTTGACAGGGGGAACACCGGGGAGCTGTTTTTT
-	TRBV30	-	TRBJ1-1	CAWTPGHLNTEAFF	TGTGCCTGGACCCCGGGACACCTGAACACTGAAGCTTTCTTT
TRBD1	TRBV19	-	TRBJ2-6	CASSIRGQVISGANVLTF	TGTGCCAGTAGTATTAGGGGACAGGTTATCTCTGGGGCCAACGTCCTGACTTTC